Below are 24 T cell receptor beta chains sequenced from a single sample in a study of cytomegalovirus exposure and HLA in healthy donors. This PCR relied on a set of 60 Vbeta primers and 13 Jbeta primers. Some clones are missing from TCRdb's copy, which holds only in-frame ones; the method was immunoSEQ multiplex PCR. The profile shows some 67,000 clones, roughly 76% of them singletons. Material for sequencing was PBMCs. These receptors originate from a man aged 55 to 70 in good health and CMV-seropositive.

V usage is TRBV5-1 and J usage is TRBJ1-1; the D is unclear. Looked up from germline, CDR1 is SGHRS and CDR2 is YFSETQ. V dropped 4 bases and J dropped 1 base, with 11 bases sitting between them. This CDR3 region has 14 residues. The CDR3 coding sequence is TGCGCCAGCAGCCCGCCTGGAGGGAACACTGAAGCTTTCTTT. Translation: CASSPPGGNTEAFF.

The chain employs TRBV7-2 and TRBJ2-7; D is possibly TRBD1 (6 bases). Trimming pared 3 bases from V and 3 bases from J, leaving 12 bases between. CDR3 length: 14 amino acids. Germline V CDR1 and CDR2: SGHTA, FQGNSA. Written as DNA, the CDR3 is TGTGCCAGCAGCTTTCAGGGGAGCATCTACGAGCAGTACTTC. Its translation is CASSFQGSIYEQYF.

This clone was seen a handful of times. The V call is TRBV27, the J call TRBJ2-6; possibly TRBD1 for D (5 bases). Per the germline V gene, CDR1 is MNHEY and CDR2 is SMNVEV (reference sequence). The CDR3 runs to 15 residues. Trimming removed 2 bases from V and 2 bases from J, with 7 bases in between. This chain's CDR3 is CASSLIRAGANVLTF. The CDR3 DNA follows: TGTGCCAGCAGTTTAATCAGGGCTGGGGCCAACGTCCTGACTTTC.

The chain recombines TRBV6-6 with TRBJ2-7; 7 bases are shared with TRBD1. The CDR3 contains 14 residues. The trim removed 7 bases at V and 0 bases at J, leaving 6 bases unmatched. Per the germline V gene, CDR1 is MNHNY and CDR2 is SVGAGI (reference sequence). Written as DNA, the CDR3 is TGTGCCAGCATTATGGGACAGCCCTCCTACGAGCAGTACTTC. Translation gives CASIMGQPSYEQYF.

Regarding this clone: Other DNA sequences in the same sample also yield this CDR3. The rearrangement joins TRBV5-1 to TRBJ2-5, with a possible D match to TRBD2 (5 bases). V lost 2 bases and J lost 4, with 9 bases in between. The CDR3 runs to 13 residues. Germline assignment: CDR1 SGHRS and CDR2 YFSETQ. The CDR3 loop is CASSFEGLETQYF. The CDR3 DNA follows: TGCGCCAGCAGCTTTGAGGGCCTAGAGACCCAGTACTTC. Based on the CDR3 plus reference TRBV5-1 and TRBJ2-5, the full variable domain is KAGVTQTPRYLIKTRGQQVTLSCSPISGHRSVSWYQQTPGQGLQFLFEYFSETQRNKGNFPGRFSGRQFSNSRSEMNVSTLELGDSALYLCASSFEGLETQYFGPGTRLLVL.

This clone was seen a few times. The chain links TRBV2 to TRBJ2-7, with TRBD1 matching over 9 bases. This CDR3 region has 12 residues. V shed 9 bases and J 1 base; nucleotides not matched to a gene: 1. Germline V lookup: CDR1 SNHLY, CDR2 FYNNEI. In DNA, the CDR3 is TGTGCCAGGACAGGGGGGTCCTACGAGCAGTACTTC. Amino acids: CARTGGSYEQYF. Based on the CDR3 plus reference TRBV2 and TRBJ2-7, the full variable domain is EPEVTQTPSHQVTQMGQEVILRCVPISNHLYFYWYRQILGQKVEFLVSFYNNEISEKSEIFDDQFSVERPDGSNFTLKIRSTKLEDSAMYFCARTGGSYEQYFGPGTRLTVT.

The rearrangement links TRBV5-1 to TRBJ2-5; a possible D gene is TRBD1 (6 bases). V was trimmed by 6 bases and J by 2 bases, leaving 20 bases between them. The CDR3 totals 16 residues. From germline, CDR1 is SGHRS and CDR2 YFSETQ. This CDR3 reads CASTKGVGQIQETQYF. As DNA, the CDR3 is TGCGCCAGCACTAAGGGGGTGGGACAAATACAAGAGACCCAGTACTTC.

CDR3 coding DNA: TGCGCCAGCAGCTTGGGGTCGGGAGCGGTCTACGAGCAGTACTTC. It is translated as CASSLGSGAVYEQYF. This chain uses TRBV5-1 with TRBJ2-7, with D possibly TRBD2 on 6 matching bases. Germline V gives CDR1 SGHRS, CDR2 YFSETQ. The CDR3 has 15 amino acids. Trimming stripped 0 bases from V and 3 bases from J, with 13 bases between.

V usage is TRBV5-1 and J usage is TRBJ1-1; 8 bases are shared with TRBD1. Germline V CDR1 and CDR2: SGHRS, YFSETQ. CDR3 length: 13 residues. The V and J ends lost 7 bases and 0 bases, in that order; junction bases with no gene match: 2. The CDR3 DNA reads TGCGCCAGCCAGACAGGGGTGAACACTGAAGCTTTCTTT. This sequence encodes CASQTGVNTEAFF.

The chain combines TRBV6-5 with TRBJ2-1; a weak D match, TRBD2 (6 bases). V shed 1 base and J shed 10 bases, with 20 bases lying between them. Germline loops: CDR1 MNHEY, CDR2 SVGAGI. The CDR3 contains 16 residues. DNA of the CDR3: TGTGCCAGCAGTTACTACCCCCGAGGGGAGGTTCGGGAGCAGTTCTTC. Translating it yields CASSYYPRGEVREQFF.

The V and J genes are TRBV27 and TRBJ2-1; 10 bases line up with TRBD2. The CDR3 runs 14 residues. With 7 bases clipped from V and 7 bases from J, the junction kept 7 bases outside the gene matches. Germline V gene lookup returns CDR1 MNHEY and CDR2 SMNVEV (reference sequence). The CDR3 nucleotides read TGTGCCAGCATGAGCGGGAGGGTCGGGAATGAGCAGTTCTTC. Protein sequence: CASMSGRVGNEQFF.

This clone came up once. One end of the junction varies from germline; a read error may be responsible. V gene TRBV4-1 combines with J gene TRBJ1-1, with D uncertain. In germline, CDR1 is MGHRA, CDR2 YSYEKL. The CDR3 extends over 16 amino acids. The CDR3 here is CASSRTRILMNTEVFF. The CDR3 nucleotides are TGCGCCAGCAGCCGAACTAGGATTCTAATGAACACTGAAGTTTTCTTT.

This chain connects TRBV11-3 to TRBJ2-7; D not resolved. This CDR3 is built from 15 residues. Trimming removed 2 bases at V and 0 bases at J, with 11 bases between. The germline V gene encodes CDR1 SGHNT and CDR2 YENEEA. The CDR3 DNA reads TGTGCCAGCAGCTTATCAGGTTTGAGCTCCTACGAGCAGTACTTC. Translating it yields CASSLSGLSSYEQYF.

This chain uses TRBV5-1 with TRBJ1-3; 7 nucleotides line up with TRBD1. After removal of 0 bases from V and 0 bases from J, the junction contained 9 bases not matched to a gene. The CDR3 is 18 residues long. From germline, CDR1 is SGHRS and CDR2 YFSETQ. Written as DNA, the CDR3 is TGCGCCAGCAGCTTGGTTCCGTCGGACAGGCCCTCTGGAAACACCATATATTTT. Amino acid sequence: CASSLVPSDRPSGNTIYF. Looking up the rest from reference TRBV5-1 and TRBJ1-3 gives the full variable domain: KAGVTQTPRYLIKTRGQQVTLSCSPISGHRSVSWYQQTPGQGLQFLFEYFSETQRNKGNFPGRFSGRQFSNSRSEMNVSTLELGDSALYLCASSLVPSDRPSGNTIYFGEGSWLTVV.

V usage is TRBV5-1 and J usage is TRBJ2-3, with 7 bases aligning to TRBD2. CDR3 length: 16 amino acids. Germline V lookup: CDR1 SGHRS, CDR2 YFSETQ. V was pared by 3 bases and J by 5 bases, with 12 bases of the junction left unmatched. The CDR3 reads CASSWPRAGEGDTQYF. The CDR3 DNA follows: TGCGCCAGCAGCTGGCCTCGGGCGGGAGAGGGAGATACGCAGTATTTT.

There are a few counts of this clone. The V gene is TRBV6-1, the J gene TRBJ1-1; 7 positions agree with TRBD1. This CDR3 has 15 amino acids. Germline lookup yields CDR1 MNHNS and CDR2 SASEGT. Trimming took 5 bases from V and 3 from J; bases not matched to a gene: 9. The DNA for the CDR3 is TGTGCCAGCAGTCCCCGACAGGGTCAGGACACTGAAGCTTTCTTT. Translating gives CASSPRQGQDTEAFF.

The chain combines TRBV4-1 with TRBJ2-5, with D hard to call. This CDR3 is built from 14 residues. Trimming took off 0 bases at V and 5 bases at J, with 10 bases between the two ends. The germline CDR1 and CDR2 sequences are MGHRA and YSYEKL. In DNA, the CDR3 is TGCGCCAGCAGCCAAGATAACAGATTGGAGACCCAGTACTTC. Its translation is CASSQDNRLETQYF.

In its sample, this clone was seen a few times. The chain combines TRBV9 with TRBJ1-5; D not certain. The V gene lost 3 bases and the J gene lost 3 bases, with 13 bases spanning the gap. The CDR3 spans 15 residues. The germline V gene encodes CDR1 SGDLS and CDR2 YYNGEE. The CDR3 spells CASSASGVSNQPQHF. CDR3 coding DNA: TGTGCCAGCAGCGCATCAGGCGTTTCCAATCAGCCCCAGCATTTT.

This chain links TRBV11-2 with TRBJ2-3, with TRBD2 matching 7 bases. Germline CDR1 and CDR2: SGHAT and FQNNGV. The junction had 4 bases not matched to a gene; V was cut back by 5 bases and J by 2 bases. This CDR3 spans 14 amino acids. The CDR3 reads CASSARGDTDTQYF. The CDR3 coding sequence is TGTGCCAGCAGCGCCCGGGGGGACACAGATACGCAGTATTTT.

CDR3 amino acids: CASSLVMVSGSYEQFF. For the CDR3, the DNA is TGTGCCAGCAGCTTAGTTATGGTTAGCGGGAGCTATGAGCAGTTCTTC. The V gene is TRBV7-2, the J gene TRBJ2-1, with 9 bases matching TRBD2. This CDR3 is 16 amino acids long. V lost 1 base and J lost 8; bases outside the gene matches: 9. Germline CDR1 is SGHTA and CDR2 is FQGNSA.

In the case of this clone: The germline gene is not matched at one end of the junction; a read error may be the cause. V is TRBV7-8 and J is TRBJ1-5; possibly TRBD1 for D (5 bases). Germline V lookup: CDR1 SGHVS, CDR2 FQNEAQ. The CDR3 is made up of 14 amino acids. The CDR3 nucleotides are TGTGCCAGCAGATTAGGGGCATCTAATCAGCCCCAGCATTTT. Encoded protein: CASRLGASNQPQHF.

J is TRBJ1-2 and V is TRBV7-9; D possibly corresponds to TRBD1 (6 bases). The V gene lost 2 bases and the J gene lost 0 bases, with 10 bases spanning the gap. Germline loops: CDR1 SEHNR, CDR2 FQNEAQ (reference sequence). The length of the CDR3 is 15 residues. In DNA form, the CDR3 reads TGTGCCAGCAGCTTAAACACAGGGACTAACTATGGCTACACCTTC. Protein product: CASSLNTGTNYGYTF. Together with reference TRBV7-9 and TRBJ1-2, the CDR3 gives the full variable domain: DTGVSQNPRHKITKRGQNVTFRCDPISEHNRLYWYRQTLGQGPEFLTYFQNEAQLEKSRLLSDRFSAERPKGSFSTLEIQRTEQGDSAMYLCASSLNTGTNYGYTFGSGTRLTVV.

The rearrangement links TRBV6-5 to TRBJ2-4; weak D call: TRBD1 (5 bases). This CDR3 is built from 13 residues. Trimming removed 8 bases at V and 7 bases at J, with 15 bases between. Germline V CDR1 and CDR2: MNHEY, SVGAGI. CDR3 region: CASQAPGRNIQYF. The CDR3, as DNA: TGTGCCAGCCAAGCACCAGGGCGGAACATTCAGTACTTC.

The rearrangement links TRBV11-2 to TRBJ2-2, with 8 bases that match TRBD1. The CDR3 is made up of 15 amino acids. The J segment lost 6 bases and the V segment lost 3 bases, leaving 6 bases of the junction unmatched. Germline V CDR1 and CDR2: SGHAT, FQNNGV. In nucleotides, the CDR3 is TGTGCCAGCAGCTTGGACAGGGTAGGAGCCGGGGAGCTGTTTTTT. Translating it yields CASSLDRVGAGELFF.